Below, 17 T cell receptor beta chains from the same sample are listed, as sequenced in a study of prognosis after radiotherapy for stage I lung cancer. From genomic DNA, two-round multiplex PCR was used to amplify TCR beta CDR3. First-round PCR employed TRBV- and TRBJ-specific primers for each gene. TCRdb recomputed calls from the multiplex PCR reads with MiXCR, one row per CDR3 protein. The profile shows more than 10,000 distinct CDR3 sequences, 35% of them singletons. Material: PBMCs, obtained before or after stereotactic body radiation therapy (not recorded which). All receptors derive from a donor aged 50 or older with non-small cell lung cancer.

The rearrangement uses TRBV5-8 and TRBJ2-4; weak D call: TRBD1 (6 bases). CDR3 length: 14 residues. The V end was cut by 2 bases, the J end by 4 bases, with 10 bases between. Per germline, CDR1 SGHTS and CDR2 YDEGEE. CDR3 region: CASSFTGRKNIQYF. DNA for the CDR3: TGTGCCAGCAGCTTTACAGGGAGAAAAAACATTCAGTACTTC.

The chain combines TRBV7-2 with TRBJ2-3; no definite D call. The CDR3 totals 15 residues. Trimming left V 0 bases short and J 6 bases short, with 13 bases between. Germline CDR1 is SGHTA and CDR2 is FQGNSA. CDR3 sequence (DNA): TGTGCCAGCAGCTTAGCGAGTTTTGGACCTGATACGCAGTATTTT. This gives the protein CASSLASFGPDTQYF.

The sample holds many counts of this clonotype. The chain employs TRBV18 and TRBJ2-5; a weak D match, TRBD2 (6 bases). CDR3 length: 15 amino acids. Germline V gives CDR1 KGHSH, CDR2 LQKENI. Trimming shortened V by 0 bases and J by 6 bases, and 14 bases separated the two germline ends. The CDR3 coding sequence is TGTGCCAGCTCACCACCGGGTGGGGGGAAGAAGACCCAGTACTTC. Its translation: CASSPPGGGKKTQYF.

This clonotype was counted many times. V usage is TRBV28 and J usage is TRBJ1-2, with TRBD1 matching over 9 bases. Germline V gene sequence: CDR1 MDHEN, CDR2 SYDVKM. V dropped 7 bases and J dropped 3; count of bases not matched to a gene: 3. CDR3 size: 13 residues. The CDR3 region is CASKTGGDYGYTF. In DNA, the CDR3 is TGTGCCAGCAAAACAGGGGGCGACTATGGCTACACCTTC.

There are many counts of this clonotype. The chain links TRBV5-5 to TRBJ2-7; possibly TRBD1 for D (5 bases). The CDR3 is made up of 15 amino acids. The ends were cut back, 0 bases at V and 7 bases at J, with 17 bases in the middle. Germline V CDR1 and CDR2: SGHKS, YYEKEE (reference sequence). The CDR3 protein is CASSLAGQGLGEQYF. The CDR3, as DNA: TGTGCCAGCAGCTTGGCCGGGCAGGGCCTGGGGGAGCAGTACTTC.

A remark on this clonotype: A far larger clone is one base from this, pointing to a likely read error. The chain combines TRBV6-2 or TRBV6-3 with TRBJ1-2; no firm D call. The CDR3 runs 13 residues. Germline CDR1 and CDR2: MNHEY and SVGEGT. Trimming shortened V by 7 bases and J by 5 bases, and 14 bases separated the two germline ends. CDR3 sequence reads: CASIAGVVYGYTF. The CDR3 nucleotides are TGTGCCAGCATCGCGGGAGTAGTATATGGCTACACCTTC.

This clonotype was seen ten or more times. J is TRBJ2-3 and V is TRBV4-2; D possibly corresponds to TRBD2 (6 bases). With 1 base removed from V and 1 base from J, the gap between germline ends came to 9 bases. The CDR3 has 15 amino acids. Germline loops: CDR1 LGHNA, CDR2 YNFKEQ. For the CDR3, the DNA is TGTGCCAGCAGCCAAGCCGGGACTGGCACAGATACGCAGTATTTT. Its protein is CASSQAGTGTDTQYF.

This clonotype has ten or more counts. The rearrangement joins TRBV18 to TRBJ1-1; the D gene is possibly TRBD1 (6 bases). The CDR3 extends over 14 amino acids. Germline V gene data show CDR1 as KGHSH and CDR2 as LQKENI. The V end was cut by 3 bases, the J end by 4 bases, with 12 bases between. The CDR3 protein is CASSPDRSRTEAFF. The CDR3 DNA is TGTGCCAGCTCACCCGACAGGTCGCGCACTGAAGCTTTCTTT.

This clonotype has at least ten counts. This rearrangement joins TRBV10-2 to TRBJ1-6, with D perhaps matching TRBD1 (5 bases). The V end was cut by 3 bases, the J end by 10 bases, with 13 bases between. Germline V lookup: CDR1 WSHSY, CDR2 SAAADI. The CDR3 spans 14 residues. The CDR3 region is CASSELNRSSPLHF. The CDR3 DNA follows: TGCGCCAGCAGTGAACTAAACAGGTCCTCACCCCTCCACTTT.

This clonotype was counted only a few times. A far larger clone is off by one base, so a read error is likely. The chain uses TRBV6-2 or TRBV6-3 and TRBJ2-1; no reliable D call. The CDR3 covers 14 residues. The germline gives CDR1 MNHEY, CDR2 SVGEGT. The CDR3, as DNA: TGTGCCAGCAGTTACCGTCCAACATACAATGAGCAGTCCTTC. This sequence encodes CASSYRPTYNEQSF.

This clonotype is medium-sized. In DNA form, the CDR3 reads TGTGCCAGCAGCCTCAGGACTAGCGGGGTTCTGGACGAGCAGTACTTC. Its protein product is CASSLRTSGVLDEQYF. The chain combines TRBV9 with TRBJ2-7; TRBD2 aligns across 12 bases. V shed 4 bases, J shed 5 bases, and the junction held 10 bases outside the gene matches. The CDR3 covers 16 residues. Germline CDR1 is SGDLS and CDR2 is YYNGEE.

This clonotype was recorded many times. The chain joins TRBV7-9 to TRBJ1-4, with no clear D. The length of the CDR3 is 17 residues. The V gene lost 2 bases and the J gene lost 0 bases, with 13 bases spanning the gap. Germline CDR1 is SEHNR and CDR2 is FQNEAQ (reference sequence). The CDR3 bases are TGTGCCAGCAGCTTACCCCCCATCGGTTCAACTAATGAAAAACTGTTTTTT. This codes for CASSLPPIGSTNEKLFF. The whole variable domain, filled in from reference TRBV7-9 and TRBJ1-4, reads DTGVSQNPRHKITKRGQNVTFRCDPISEHNRLYWYRQTLGQGPEFLTYFQNEAQLEKSRLLSDRFSAERPKGSFSTLEIQRTEQGDSAMYLCASSLPPIGSTNEKLFFGSGTQLSVL.

This clonotype was detected many times. The chain links TRBV30 to TRBJ2-4; no definite D call. Looked up from germline, CDR1 is GTSNPN and CDR2 is SVGIG (reference sequence). V lost 3 bases and J 1 base, leaving 19 bases between the germline ends. The CDR3 is 17 amino acids. CDR3: CAWSKPGGIFAKNIQYF. CDR3 sequence (DNA): TGTGCCTGGAGCAAACCGGGCGGCATCTTTGCCAAAAACATTCAGTACTTC.

This clonotype was recorded at least ten times. This chain joins TRBV20-1 and TRBJ1-3; 7 nucleotides line up with TRBD1. This CDR3 has 14 residues. Germline V CDR1 and CDR2: DFQATT, SNEGSKA (reference sequence). With 6 bases clipped from V and 2 bases from J, the junction kept 7 bases outside the gene matches. As DNA, the CDR3 is TGCAGTGCCCCCGACAGGGAGGCTGGAAACACCATATATTTT. Translating gives CSAPDREAGNTIYF.

This clonotype was detected many times. V is TRBV4-1 and J is TRBJ1-5; TRBD1 agrees at 8 bases. CDR3 length: 19 amino acids. Germline V gene data show CDR1 as MGHRA and CDR2 as YSYEKL. J lost 2 bases, V lost 3 bases, and 15 bases had no gene match. CDR3 amino acids: CASSQYALRTGTGNQPQHF. The DNA of the CDR3 is TGCGCCAGCAGCCAGTACGCCCTCCGGACAGGGACGGGCAATCAGCCCCAGCATTTT.

This clonotype was picked up many times. J is TRBJ1-1 and V is TRBV2; D unresolved. CDR1 and CDR2 from the germline V gene are SNHLY and FYNNEI. The CDR3 loop spans 12 amino acids. V shed 4 bases and J shed 0 bases, with 3 bases lying between them. CDR3 region: CASSVMNTEAFF. CDR3 DNA sequence: TGTGCCAGCAGTGTGATGAACACTGAAGCTTTCTTT.

At least ten counts were recorded for this clonotype. This chain uses TRBV6-1 with TRBJ2-2, with 11 positions matching TRBD2. This CDR3 contains 16 residues. V shed 10 bases and J 7 bases; nucleotides not matched to a gene: 14. The germline V gene encodes CDR1 MNHNS and CDR2 SASEGT. CDR3 sequence (DNA): TGTGCCACGATCTATTTAGCGGGGGGGCCGGTCGGGGAGCTGTTTTTT. Its translation: CATIYLAGGPVGELFF.